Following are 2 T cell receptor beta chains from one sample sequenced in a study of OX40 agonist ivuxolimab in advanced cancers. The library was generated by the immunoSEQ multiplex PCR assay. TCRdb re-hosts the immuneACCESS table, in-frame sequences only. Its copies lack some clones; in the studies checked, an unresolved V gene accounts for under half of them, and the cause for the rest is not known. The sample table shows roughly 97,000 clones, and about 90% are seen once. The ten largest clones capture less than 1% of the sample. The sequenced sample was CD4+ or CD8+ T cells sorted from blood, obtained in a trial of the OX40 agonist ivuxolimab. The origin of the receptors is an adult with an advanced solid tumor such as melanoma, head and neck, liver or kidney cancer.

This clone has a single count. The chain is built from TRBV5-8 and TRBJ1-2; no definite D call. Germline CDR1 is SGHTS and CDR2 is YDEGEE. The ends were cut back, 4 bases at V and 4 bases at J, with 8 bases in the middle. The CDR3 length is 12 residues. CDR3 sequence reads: CASSAGPYGYTF. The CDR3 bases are TGTGCCAGCAGCGCGGGTCCCTATGGCTACACCTTC.

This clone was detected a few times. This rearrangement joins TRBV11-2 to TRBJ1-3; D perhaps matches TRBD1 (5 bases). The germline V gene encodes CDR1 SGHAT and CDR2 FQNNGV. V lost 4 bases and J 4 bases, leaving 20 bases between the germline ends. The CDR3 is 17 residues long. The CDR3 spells CASSSLVRGEGGNTIYF. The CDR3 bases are TGTGCCAGCAGCTCTCTAGTAAGGGGAGAGGGCGGAAACACCATATATTTT.